This entry is about one TCR beta chain. Its specificity is not known. The sample is drawn from a study of post-analysis software for immune sequencing data. Notes on the study in general: There were five or six TRBV segments more frequent in patients than controls, and TRBV5-6, TRBV5-1 and TRBV20-1 were among them.

V was pared by 4 bases and J by 4 bases, with 5 bases of the junction left unmatched. In germline, CDR1 is KGHDR, CDR2 SFDVKD. The CDR3 is 14 residues long. TCR beta cDNA libraries included unique molecular identifiers. TCRdb re-derived calls from the PCR reads in MiXCR, one entry per CDR3 protein. The sample has 550,000 to 700,000 distinct CDR3 sequences, 44% seen once. The source is a girl between 5 and 17 years old with multiple sclerosis. Sequencing was performed on blood. The chain carries TRBV24-1 and TRBJ2-7; TRBD1 matches 8 bases. This CDR3 reads CATSETGVSYEQYF. CDR3 coding DNA: TGTGCCACCAGTGAGACAGGGGTATCGTACGAGCAGTACTTC.